Each of the 22 T cell receptor beta chains below was sequenced from the same sample in a study of Tregs in tolerant kidney transplant recipients. Generated by immunoSEQ multiplex PCR, the TCRdb table keeps only in-frame clones and is missing some. Found here are thousands of clones; the top ten clones hold 6.1%. Recipients received nonmyeloablative bone marrow transplants from related graft donors, with transient mixed chimerism. Material: CD4+ T cells from blood (PBMCs), obtained 6 months after the transplant. All receptors come from a human patient who received a combined kidney and bone marrow transplant. A subset of T cells may come from the graft donor.

Considering frequency, this clone is medium-sized (0.01 to 0.1%). The read finishes 3 residues shy of the CDR3 end, and the germline J gene is used to complete it. The chain has TRBV29-1 and TRBJ2-3; D ambiguous. The V end lost 2 bases, the J end lost 2 bases, and 8 bases lay between the germline ends. CDR3 size: 13 residues. In germline, CDR1 is SQVTM, CDR2 ANQGSEA. CDR3 region: CSVEKPHTDTQYF. The sequenced CDR3 bases are TGCAGCGTTGAAAAGCCCCACACAGATACG.

Comment on this clone: The read falls 3 residues short of the CDR3 end, and the missing part is taken from the germline J gene. The gene calls are TRBV28 and TRBJ1-1; 9 bases are a match to TRBD1. The CDR3 spans 15 residues. From germline, CDR1 is MDHEN and CDR2 SYDVKM. With 2 bases clipped from V and 4 bases from J, the junction kept 5 bases outside the gene matches. CDR3 DNA (partial): TGTGCCAGCAGTTTACCCGGACAGGGGACCACTGAA. Protein: CASSLPGQGTTE. The CDR3 in its entirety is CASSLPGQGTTEAFF.

This CDR3 reads CAWSVRTGELFF. CDR3 DNA (partial): TGTGCCTGGAGTGTGCGGACCGGGGAG. The V call is TRBV30, the J call TRBJ2-2; D call uncertain. The observed sequence ends 3 residues before the CDR3 terminus, with the missing tail filled in from the germline J gene. Germline assignment: CDR1 GTSNPN and CDR2 SVGIG (reference sequence). Trimming left V 0 bases short and J 5 bases short, with 4 bases between. The CDR3 has 12 residues.

Frequency places this clone as medium-sized. The junction differs from germline at one of its ends, possibly a read error. Read sequence stops 3 residues before the CDR3 end, and the germline J gene provides the missing end. This sequence joins TRBV30 and TRBJ1-1; D is ambiguous. This CDR3 has 13 residues. Per the germline V gene, CDR1 is GTSNPN and CDR2 is SVGIG (reference sequence). The covered CDR3 bases are TGCGCCTGCGGGGAATGGTTGAACACTGAA. Residues: CACGEWLNTE. The full CDR3 protein reads CACGEWLNTEAFF.

Comment on this clone: Read sequence stops 3 residues before the CDR3 end, and the germline J gene provides the missing end. The V gene is TRBV7-2, the J gene TRBJ2-7; TRBD1 agrees at 9 bases. The germline V gene encodes CDR1 SGHTA and CDR2 FQGNSA. This CDR3 region has 14 residues. Trimming removed 5 bases from V and 5 bases from J; junction bases left unmatched: 7. CDR3: CASSPGQGSHEQYF. The sequenced part of the CDR3 DNA is TGTGCCAGCAGCCCCGGACAGGGGAGCCACGAG.

According to its frequency, this clone is medium-sized (0.01 to 0.1%). The CDR3 end is not reached by the read, which stops 3 residues before it; the germline J gene fills it in. The J gene is TRBJ2-7, the V gene TRBV5-1; 11 nucleotides line up with TRBD1. The CDR3 length is 15 residues. After removal of 4 bases from V and 2 bases from J, the junction contained 5 bases not matched to a gene. CDR1 and CDR2 (germline): SGHRS, YFSETQ. The CDR3 DNA, read in part, is TGCGCCAGCAGCCAAACGGGACAGGGGGCCTACGAG. Its protein product is CASSQTGQGAYE. In full, the CDR3 is CASSQTGQGAYEQYF. The full variable domain, its missing parts supplied by reference TRBV5-1 and TRBJ2-7, is KAGVTQTPRYLIKTRGQQVTLSCSPISGHRSVSWYQQTPGQGLQFLFEYFSETQRNKGNFPGRFSGRQFSNSRSEMNVSTLELGDSALYLCASSQTGQGAYEQYFGPGTRLTVT.

About this clone: The read terminates 3 residues ahead of where the CDR3 ends, so the germline J gene completes it. The V and J genes are TRBV10-1 and TRBJ2-3, with 11 bases lining up with TRBD2. Trimming removed 0 bases from V and 4 bases from J; junction bases left unmatched: 6. The CDR3 is made up of 17 amino acids. Germline CDR1 is WNHNN and CDR2 is SYGVQD (reference sequence). The CDR3 loop is CASSESFSGRESDTQYF. Partial CDR3 DNA: TGCGCCAGCAGTGAGTCCTTTAGCGGGAGGGAATCAGATACG.

A word on this clone: With the read ending 3 residues before the CDR3 end, the germline J gene is used to fill in that end. This chain links TRBV2 with TRBJ2-3; TRBD1 might be the D (5 bases). Trimming took 8 bases from V and 2 from J, leaving 14 bases between them. The CDR3 loop spans 14 amino acids. The germline V gene has CDR1 SNHLY and CDR2 FYNNEI. CDR3 amino acids: CASPWTLNTDTQYF. Partial CDR3 DNA: TGTGCCAGCCCATGGACACTTAACACAGATACG. The complete variable domain, with remaining parts taken from reference TRBV2 and TRBJ2-3, reads EPEVTQTPSHQVTQMGQEVILRCVPISNHLYFYWYRQILGQKVEFLVSFYNNEISEKSEIFDDQFSVERPDGSNFTLKIRSTKLEDSAMYFCASPWTLNTDTQYFGPGTRLTVL.

As to this clone: The CDR3 goes on 3 residues after the read ends, and that part is filled in from the germline J gene. V is TRBV9 and J is TRBJ2-1, with TRBD2 matching 12 bases. J lost 9 bases, V lost 0 bases, and 4 bases had no gene match. In germline, CDR1 is SGDLS, CDR2 YYNGEE. This CDR3 comprises 15 residues. The CDR3 sequence: CASSVGLAGVGEQFF. CDR3 DNA (partial): TGTGCCAGCAGCGTAGGACTAGCGGGAGTAGGTGAG.

On this clone: Sequencing ends 3 residues short of the CDR3 end; the germline J gene provides the rest. The chain has TRBV7-9 and TRBJ2-1, with D perhaps TRBD1 (6 bases). Trimming pared 3 bases from V and 5 bases from J, leaving 11 bases between. The CDR3 is 14 residues long. The germline CDR1 and CDR2 sequences are SEHNR and FQNEAQ (reference sequence). The chain's CDR3 is CASSFEQGHNEQFF. CDR3 DNA (partial): TGTGCCAGCAGCTTTGAACAGGGACACAATGAG.

In terms of frequency, this clone is medium-sized (0.01 to 0.1%). The read stops 3 residues short of the end of the CDR3; the missing end is completed from the germline J gene. The V gene is TRBV19, the J gene TRBJ2-5; TRBD1 matches at 9 bases. Germline V gives CDR1 LNHDA, CDR2 SQIVND (reference sequence). CDR3 size: 15 residues. Unmatched junction bases numbered 9, after V lost 5 bases and J lost 5 bases. CDR3 in amino acids: CASSVGTGLRETQYF. CDR3 DNA, as far as it was read: TGTGCCAGTAGTGTCGGGACAGGGCTTCGGGAGACC.

About this clone itself: The observed sequence ends 3 residues before the CDR3 terminus, with the missing tail filled in from the germline J gene. The rearrangement links TRBV12-3 or TRBV12-4 to TRBJ2-2, with D possibly matching TRBD2 (5 bases). The CDR3 contains 17 residues. The V gene lost 1 base and the J gene lost 2 bases, with 14 bases spanning the gap. CDR3 amino acids: CASSLGRRRANTGELFF. The sequenced part of the CDR3 DNA is TGTGCCAGCAGTTTAGGGCGCCGGCGGGCCAACACCGGGGAG.

Concerning this clone itself: The read is 3 residues too short to cover the CDR3 end, so that end is filled in from the germline J gene. The chain employs TRBV11-3 and TRBJ1-1; D may be TRBD1 (5 bases). The germline V and J ends were trimmed by 1 base and 3 bases, with 6 bases remaining between them. Per germline, CDR1 SGHNT and CDR2 YENEEA. The CDR3 extends over 13 amino acids. The sequenced CDR3 bases are TGTGCCAGCAGCTTAGGCAGGGACACTGAA. Translation gives CASSLGRDTE. The entire CDR3 is CASSLGRDTEAFF.

According to its frequency, this clone is medium-sized. The read terminates 3 residues before the CDR3 end, so the remaining end is supplied by the germline J gene. The chain combines TRBV20-1 with TRBJ2-7, with 11 bases matching TRBD2. V lost 6 bases and J lost 2; bases outside the gene matches: 3. CDR1 and CDR2 from the germline V gene are DFQATT and SNEGSKA (reference sequence). The length of the CDR3 is 13 residues. CDR3 in amino acids: CSAPGLAAYEQYF. Partial CDR3 DNA: TGCAGTGCGCCGGGACTAGCGGCCTACGAG.

Worth noting for this clone: The missing CDR3 end, 3 residues past where the read stops, is filled in from the germline J gene. The V call is TRBV19, the J call TRBJ2-3; D might be TRBD2 (5 bases). V was shortened by 5 bases and J by 3 bases, with 18 bases between the two germline ends. This CDR3 is built from 16 residues. Germline assignment: CDR1 LNHDA and CDR2 SQIVND (reference sequence). Here the CDR3 reads CASSFGQRKKTDTQYF. The CDR3 DNA, read in part, is TGTGCCAGTAGTTTTGGGCAGCGGAAAAAGACAGATACG.

With respect to this clone: Sequencing ends 3 residues short of the CDR3 end; the germline J gene provides the rest. The V gene is TRBV5-1, the J gene TRBJ2-1; 10 bases map to TRBD2. The V segment lost 0 bases and the J segment 9 bases; nucleotides outside the gene matches: 9. Germline assignment: CDR1 SGHRS and CDR2 YFSETQ. The CDR3 covers 16 residues. This CDR3 is CASSLDLAGARGEQFF. The DNA read from the CDR3 is TGCGCCAGCAGCTTGGATCTAGCGGGGGCCCGCGGTGAG.

As to this clone: Read coverage stops 3 residues before the CDR3 terminus; the germline J gene supplies the remainder. The genes are TRBV11-2 and TRBJ1-3; D is possibly TRBD1 (5 bases). Germline V lookup: CDR1 SGHAT, CDR2 FQNNGV. This CDR3 is built from 15 residues. V was shortened by 4 bases and J by 2 bases, with 12 bases between the two germline ends. This CDR3 is CASSSSGGAGNTIYF. The sequenced part of the CDR3 DNA is TGTGCCAGCAGCTCCTCGGGAGGGGCTGGAAACACC.

CDR3 amino acids: CASSLGYGGPGIEKLFF. CDR3 bases read: TGTGCCAGCAGCTTAGGGTACGGGGGACCTGGGATTGAAAAA. The chain recombines TRBV7-6 with TRBJ1-4; maybe TRBD1 (5 bases). The CDR3 end lies 3 residues beyond the end of the read and is filled in from the germline J gene. The CDR3 is 17 amino acids. V lost 1 base, J lost 7 bases, and 19 bases lay in between. Per the germline V gene, CDR1 is SGHVS and CDR2 is FNYEAQ.

CDR3 DNA (partial): TGCGCCAGCAGCTTAAGGGGGATAAGGCTAGCGGGGGGAACCTACAATGAG. This sequence encodes CASSLRGIRLAGGTYNE. The complete CDR3 reads CASSLRGIRLAGGTYNEQFF. This chain links TRBV5-1 with TRBJ2-1; 11 bases line up with TRBD2. The sequence runs out 3 residues before the end of the CDR3; the remainder is reconstructed from the germline J gene. Unmatched junction bases numbered 15, after V lost 2 bases and J lost 2 bases. CDR1 and CDR2 (germline): SGHRS, YFSETQ. CDR3 length: 20 amino acids.

This clone shows up as medium-sized by frequency. The read gets to within 3 residues of the CDR3 end, and the germline J gene fills in the rest. This chain uses TRBV5-1 with TRBJ2-7, with 7 bases that match TRBD1. Germline assignment: CDR1 SGHRS and CDR2 YFSETQ. The CDR3 consists of 14 residues. J gave up 1 base and V 5 bases, and 6 bases lay outside the gene matches. The CDR3 DNA, read in part, is TGCGCCAGCAGATATGGGACAGATTCCTACGAG. Translating gives CASRYGTDSYE. The whole CDR3 protein is CASRYGTDSYEQYF.

About this clone: The CDR3 goes on 3 residues after the read ends, and that part is filled in from the germline J gene. The chain combines TRBV3-1 (or the pseudogene TRBV3-2) with TRBJ1-2, with 8 positions matching TRBD1. Trimming cost V 5 bases and J 1 base; bases outside gene matches: 3. CDR3 size: 14 residues. Germline-derived CDR1 and CDR2 are LGHDT and YNNKEL (reference sequence). CDR3 DNA (partial): TGTGCCAGCAGCGACAGGGGATTTAACTATGGC. Translating gives CASSDRGFNYG. The whole CDR3 protein reads CASSDRGFNYGYTF.

By frequency, this clone registers medium-sized (0.01 to 0.1%). CDR3 DNA (partial): TGTGCCAGTAGTATAAGGACAGGGTATAACTATGGC. Its protein is CASSIRTGYNYG. The whole CDR3 reads CASSIRTGYNYGYTF. The V gene is TRBV19, the J gene TRBJ1-2, with TRBD1 matching 8 bases. The CDR3 is cut off 3 residues early in the read; its end comes from the germline J gene. The CDR3 consists of 15 residues. Germline assignment: CDR1 LNHDA and CDR2 SQIVND (reference sequence). The V gene end was trimmed by 2 bases and the J gene end by 1 base; junction bases not matched to a gene: 3.